This TCR beta chain emerged from a study of cytomegalovirus exposure and HLA in healthy donors. Notes on this clone: Its specificity is not known.

The V gene's germline CDR1 is SGHAT and CDR2 FQNNGV. The V end was cut by 4 bases, the J end by 2 bases, with 8 bases between. The CDR3 has 14 amino acids. Overall study findings and caveats: Clonal expansion was found to be greater in HLA-associated TCR beta chains than in equally common others in a later analysis. Exclusion applied to some V segments, including TRBV6-2 and TRBV6-3, as they were indistinguishable.

Use of 60 Vbeta and 13 Jbeta primers characterized the PCR. In the authors' methods: Around 10 million shared chains were among around 78 million unique TCR beta chains counted in a later analysis. Assay used: immunoSEQ multiplex PCR; TCRdb lists only in-frame clones, some missing. V and J calls plus clone size are reproduced from that table; the DNA served to infer D and trimming. The sample records 200,000 to 250,000 clones, less than 85% being singletons. The chain has TRBV11-2 and TRBJ2-2; maybe TRBD2 (5 bases). Sequencing input: PBMCs. The TCR sequence derives from a young man in good health and CMV-seronegative. CDR3 region: CASSWGANTGELFF. CDR3 DNA sequence: TGTGCCAGCAGCTGGGGAGCCAACACCGGGGAGCTGTTTTTT.